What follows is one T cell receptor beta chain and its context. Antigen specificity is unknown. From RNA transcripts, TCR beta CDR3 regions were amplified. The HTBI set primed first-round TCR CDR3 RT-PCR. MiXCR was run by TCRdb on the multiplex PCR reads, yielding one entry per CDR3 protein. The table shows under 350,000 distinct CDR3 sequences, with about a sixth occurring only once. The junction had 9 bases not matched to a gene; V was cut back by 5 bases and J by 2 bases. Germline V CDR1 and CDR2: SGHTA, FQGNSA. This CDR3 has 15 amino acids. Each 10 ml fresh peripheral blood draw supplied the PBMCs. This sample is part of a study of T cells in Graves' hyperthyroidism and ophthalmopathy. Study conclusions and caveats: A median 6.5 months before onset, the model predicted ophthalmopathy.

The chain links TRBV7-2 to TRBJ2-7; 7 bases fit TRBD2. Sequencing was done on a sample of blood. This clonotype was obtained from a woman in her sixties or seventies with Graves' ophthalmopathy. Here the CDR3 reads CASSLRLAGAYEQYF. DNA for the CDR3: TGTGCCAGCAGCCTCCGCTTAGCGGGTGCCTACGAGCAGTACTTC. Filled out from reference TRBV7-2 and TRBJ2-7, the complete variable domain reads GAGVSQSPSNKVTEKGKDVELRCDPISGHTALYWYRQSLGQGLEFLIYFQGNSAPDKSGLPSDRFSAERTGGSVSTLTIQRTQQEDSAVYLCASSLRLAGAYEQYFGPGTRLTVT.